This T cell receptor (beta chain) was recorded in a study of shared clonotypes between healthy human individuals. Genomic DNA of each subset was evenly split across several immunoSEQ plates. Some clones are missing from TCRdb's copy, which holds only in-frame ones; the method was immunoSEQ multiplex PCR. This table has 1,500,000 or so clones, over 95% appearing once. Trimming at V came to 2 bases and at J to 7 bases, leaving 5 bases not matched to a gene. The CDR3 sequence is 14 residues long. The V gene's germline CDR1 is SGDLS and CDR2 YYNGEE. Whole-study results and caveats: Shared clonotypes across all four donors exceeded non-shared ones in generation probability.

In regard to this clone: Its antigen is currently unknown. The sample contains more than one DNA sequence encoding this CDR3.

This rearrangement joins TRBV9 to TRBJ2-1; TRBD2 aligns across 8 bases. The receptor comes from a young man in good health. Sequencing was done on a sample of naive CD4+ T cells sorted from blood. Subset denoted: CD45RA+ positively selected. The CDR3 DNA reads TGTGCCAGCAGCGTTGGGACTAGTGGGAATGAGCAGTTCTTC. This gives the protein CASSVGTSGNEQFF.